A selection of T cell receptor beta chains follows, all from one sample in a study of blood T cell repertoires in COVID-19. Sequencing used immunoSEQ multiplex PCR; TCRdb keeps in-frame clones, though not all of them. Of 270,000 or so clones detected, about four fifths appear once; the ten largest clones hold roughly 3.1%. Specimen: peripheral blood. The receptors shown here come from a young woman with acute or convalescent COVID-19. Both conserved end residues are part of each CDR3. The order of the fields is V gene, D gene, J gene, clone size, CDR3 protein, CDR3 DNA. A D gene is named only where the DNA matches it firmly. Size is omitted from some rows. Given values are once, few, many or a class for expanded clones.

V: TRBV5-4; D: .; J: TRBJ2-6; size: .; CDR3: CASSFGGDNGANVLTF; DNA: TGTGCCAGCAGCTTCGGAGGGGATAACGGGGCCAACGTCCTGACTTTC
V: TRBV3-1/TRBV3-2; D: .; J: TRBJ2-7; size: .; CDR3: CASSRSTGTEQYF; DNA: TGTGCCAGCAGTCGTTCTACAGGGACCGAGCAGTACTTC
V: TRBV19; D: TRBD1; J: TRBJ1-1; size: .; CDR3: CASSKQGPTEAFF; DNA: TGTGCCAGTAGTAAACAGGGGCCGACTGAAGCTTTCTTT
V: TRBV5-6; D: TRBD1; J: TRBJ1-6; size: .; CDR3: CASSLDRGHSNSPLHF; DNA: TGTGCCAGCAGTCTTGACAGGGGCCACAGTAATTCACCCCTCCACTTT
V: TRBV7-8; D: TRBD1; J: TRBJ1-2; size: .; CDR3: CASRGGQGASGYTF; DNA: TGTGCCAGCAGGGGTGGACAGGGGGCCTCTGGCTACACCTTC
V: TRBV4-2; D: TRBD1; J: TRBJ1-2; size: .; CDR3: CASSRQGDYGYTF; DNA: TGTGCCAGCAGCCGACAGGGGGACTATGGCTACACCTTC
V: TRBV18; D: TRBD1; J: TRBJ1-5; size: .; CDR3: CASSRRVPSGTGRPSNQPQHF; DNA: TGTGCCAGCTCACGGAGAGTCCCTTCCGGGACAGGGAGACCTAGCAATCAGCCCCAGCATTTT
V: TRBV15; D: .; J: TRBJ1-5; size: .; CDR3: CATSRYPGTNQPQHF; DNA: TGTGCCACCAGCAGATATCCAGGTACTAATCAGCCCCAGCATTTT
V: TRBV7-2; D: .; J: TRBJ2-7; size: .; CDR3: CASSLGEVVYF; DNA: TGTGCCAGCAGCTTAGGGGAGGTGGTATACTTC
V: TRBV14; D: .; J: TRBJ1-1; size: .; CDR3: CASSQGHKRQLMNTEAFF; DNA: TGTGCCAGCAGCCAGGGACACAAAAGACAGCTTATGAACACTGAAGCTTTCTTT
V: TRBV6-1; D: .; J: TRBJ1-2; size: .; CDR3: CASSEGPLNYGYTF; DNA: TGTGCCAGCAGTGAAGGGCCCCTTAACTATGGCTACACCTTC
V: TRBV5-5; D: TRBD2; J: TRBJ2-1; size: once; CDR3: CASSLTSGGWEQFF; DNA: TGTGCCAGCAGCTTGACTAGCGGGGGCTGGGAGCAGTTCTTC
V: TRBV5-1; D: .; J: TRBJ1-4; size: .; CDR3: CASKKGGASGTNEKLFF; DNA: TGCGCCAGCAAAAAGGGGGGGGCCTCCGGCACTAATGAAAAACTGTTTTTT
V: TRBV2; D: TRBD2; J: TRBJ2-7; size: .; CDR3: CACQREVSYEQYF; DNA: TGTGCCTGTCAGCGGGAGGTCTCCTACGAGCAGTACTTC
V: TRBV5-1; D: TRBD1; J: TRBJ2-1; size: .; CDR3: CASSADRGNEQFF; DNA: TGCGCCAGCAGCGCGGACAGGGGGAATGAGCAGTTCTTC
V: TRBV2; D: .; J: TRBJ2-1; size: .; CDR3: CASKARESSYNEQFF; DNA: TGTGCCAGCAAGGCGAGGGAAAGCTCCTACAATGAGCAGTTCTTC
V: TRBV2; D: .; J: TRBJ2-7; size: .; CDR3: CASGTFSSYEQYF; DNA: TGTGCCAGCGGGACTTTTAGCTCCTACGAGCAGTACTTC
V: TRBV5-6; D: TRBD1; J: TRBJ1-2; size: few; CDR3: CASSSSDRLYGYTF; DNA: TGTGCCAGCAGCTCGTCGGACAGGTTGTATGGCTACACCTTC
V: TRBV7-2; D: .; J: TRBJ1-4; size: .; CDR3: CASSPYPISPEKLFF; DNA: TGTGCCAGCAGCCCCTATCCGATCTCTCCCGAAAAACTGTTTTTT
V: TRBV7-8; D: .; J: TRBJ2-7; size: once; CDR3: CASSFGEELDF; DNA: TGTGCCAGCAGCTTTGGAGAGGAACTGGACTTC
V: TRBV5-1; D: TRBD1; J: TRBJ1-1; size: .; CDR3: CASSFQGGDTEAFF; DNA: TGCGCCAGCAGCTTCCAGGGGGGAGACACTGAAGCTTTCTTT
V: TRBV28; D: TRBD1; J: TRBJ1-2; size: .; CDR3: CASSLPGQLYGYTF; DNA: TGTGCCAGCAGTTTACCGGGACAGCTTTATGGCTACACCTTC
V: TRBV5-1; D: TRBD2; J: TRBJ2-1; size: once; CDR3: CASSFSGSHEQFF; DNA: TGCGCCAGCAGCTTTAGCGGGAGTCATGAGCAGTTCTTC
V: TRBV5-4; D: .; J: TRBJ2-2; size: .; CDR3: CASSLVGGTGELFF; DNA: TGTGCCAGCAGCTTGGTAGGGGGCACCGGGGAGCTGTTTTTT
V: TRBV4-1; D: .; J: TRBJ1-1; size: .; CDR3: CASSQDGSAGQAFF; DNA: TGCGCCAGCAGCCAAGATGGGTCGGCAGGGCAAGCTTTCTTT
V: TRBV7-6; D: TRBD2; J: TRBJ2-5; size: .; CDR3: CASSLLAGGPGTQYF; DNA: TGTGCCAGCAGCTTACTGGCGGGAGGGCCGGGGACCCAGTACTTC